A single sample is the source of the 7 T cell receptor beta chains below, sequenced in a study of T cell responses to AZD1222 COVID-19 vaccine. Measured with immunoSEQ multiplex PCR; TCRdb has only the in-frame clones, and not every one. This sample has some 130,000 clones; around 90% occur once, and the top ten carry approximately 1.5%. The sequencing used peripheral blood, collected on day 0 of AZD1222 vaccination. The receptors were gathered from an adult in good health.

CDR3 in DNA: TGTGCCAGTAGCCGGGACATTTACACTGAAGCTTTCTTT. Amino acids: CASSRDIYTEAFF. V usage is TRBV19 and J usage is TRBJ1-1, with D tentatively TRBD1 (6 bases). Germline V gene lookup returns CDR1 LNHDA and CDR2 SQIVND (reference sequence). With 6 bases removed from V and 3 bases from J, the gap between germline ends came to 11 bases. The CDR3 covers 13 residues.

The gene calls are TRBV18 and TRBJ1-1; no reliable D call. The CDR3 length is 16 residues. The germline V gene encodes CDR1 KGHSH and CDR2 LQKENI. V was cut by 6 bases and J by 1 base, with 18 bases left in between. CDR3 nucleotides: TGTGCCAGCTCTCCTCAGACGGACTATCAGAACACTGAAGCTTTCTTT. Translation: CASSPQTDYQNTEAFF.

The chain is built from TRBV5-5 and TRBJ2-7; either TRBD1 or TRBD2 may supply D (6 bases each). Trimming shortened V by 4 bases and J by 2 bases, and 16 bases separated the two germline ends. CDR1 is SGHKS, CDR2 YYEKEE, per germline (reference sequence). There are 15 residues in the CDR3. DNA of the CDR3: TGTGCCAGCAGCCCGGAGGGGGGAACTACCTACGAGCAGTACTTC. Translation: CASSPEGGTTYEQYF.

The chain is built from TRBV7-9 and TRBJ1-1, with D perhaps TRBD1 (5 bases). Trimming pared 4 bases from V and 0 bases from J, leaving 15 bases between. The germline CDR1 and CDR2 sequences are SEHNR and FQNEAQ (reference sequence). This CDR3 has 16 residues. In DNA form, the CDR3 reads TGTGCCAGCAGCTCGCCGCTGGGGGGGTTGAACACTGAAGCTTTCTTT. It yields the protein CASSSPLGGLNTEAFF. Filled out from reference TRBV7-9 and TRBJ1-1, the complete variable domain reads DTGVSQNPRHKITKRGQNVTFRCDPISEHNRLYWYRQTLGQGPEFLTYFQNEAQLEKSRLLSDRFSAERPKGSFSTLEIQRTEQGDSAMYLCASSSPLGGLNTEAFFGQGTRLTVV.

J is TRBJ2-7 and V is TRBV5-1, with 8 bases that match TRBD2. Germline V gene lookup returns CDR1 SGHRS and CDR2 YFSETQ. J was trimmed by 5 bases and V by 4 bases; bases with no gene match: 5. The CDR3 consists of 13 residues. For the CDR3, the DNA is TGCGCCAGCAGCCCGCGGGGGGTTGACGAGCAGTACTTC. This codes for CASSPRGVDEQYF.

The rearrangement joins TRBV7-3 to TRBJ2-7, with D hard to call. Trimming took 6 bases from V and 4 from J, leaving 13 bases between them. The CDR3 covers 13 residues. Germline CDR1 and CDR2: SGHTA and FQGTGA. CDR3 region: CASRIPLGYEQYF. In nucleotides, the CDR3 is TGTGCCAGCAGAATACCCCTGGGGTACGAGCAGTACTTC.

This clone appeared a single time. The V gene is TRBV7-8, the J gene TRBJ1-2, with 8 bases aligning to TRBD1. Germline V gives CDR1 SGHVS, CDR2 FQNEAQ. Trimming removed 1 base from V and 8 bases from J; junction bases left unmatched: 3. The CDR3 is 13 residues long. CDR3 residues: CASSLVAGGGYTF. Written as DNA, the CDR3 is TGTGCCAGCAGCTTAGTGGCAGGGGGCGGCTACACCTTC.